This T cell receptor beta chain was sequenced during a study of shared clonotypes between healthy human individuals. The assay ran at deep level. The method was immunoSEQ multiplex PCR; TCRdb's version includes in-frame clones alone and lacks a portion of them. Counted here are about 460,000 clones, 70% to 80% occurring once; the ten biggest clones make up 9.5% to 15%. Trimming took 0 bases from V and 3 from J; bases not matched to a gene: 7. This CDR3 comprises 16 residues. The germline gives CDR1 LNHNV, CDR2 YYDKDF (reference sequence). This sequence originates from a woman in her thirties or forties in good health. Some clones in this sample may be carry-over from other donors' samples. V and J are TRBV15 and TRBJ2-7; 8 nucleotides align to TRBD2. The specimen sequenced was PBMCs. The CDR3 sequence is CATSRERGGLSYEQYF. The CDR3 DNA is TGTGCCACCAGCAGAGAACGGGGGGGCTTAAGCTACGAGCAGTACTTC.